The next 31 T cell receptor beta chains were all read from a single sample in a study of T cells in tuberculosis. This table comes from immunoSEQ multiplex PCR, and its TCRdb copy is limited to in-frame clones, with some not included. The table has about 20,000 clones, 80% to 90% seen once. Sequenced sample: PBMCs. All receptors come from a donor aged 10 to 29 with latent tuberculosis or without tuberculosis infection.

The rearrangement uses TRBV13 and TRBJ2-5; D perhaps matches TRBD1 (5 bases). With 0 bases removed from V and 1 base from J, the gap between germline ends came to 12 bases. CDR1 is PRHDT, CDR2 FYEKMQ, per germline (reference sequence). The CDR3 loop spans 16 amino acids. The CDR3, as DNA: TGTGCCAGCAGCTTAGGGGGCAGGGCGGCCCAAGAGACCCAGTACTTC. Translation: CASSLGGRAAQETQYF. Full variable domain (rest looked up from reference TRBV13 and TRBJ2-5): AAGVIQSPRHLIKEKRETATLKCYPIPRHDTVYWYQQGPGQDPQFLISFYEKMQSDKGSIPDRFSAQQFSDYHSELNMSSLELGDSALYFCASSLGGRAAQETQYFGPGTRLLVL.

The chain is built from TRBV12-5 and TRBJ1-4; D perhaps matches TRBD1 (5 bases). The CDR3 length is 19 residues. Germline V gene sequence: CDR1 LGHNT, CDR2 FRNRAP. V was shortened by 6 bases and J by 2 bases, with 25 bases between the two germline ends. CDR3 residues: CASGRREPTFERTNEKLFF. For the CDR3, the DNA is TGTGCTAGTGGCCGCAGGGAACCGACTTTTGAACGGACTAATGAAAAACTGTTTTTT.

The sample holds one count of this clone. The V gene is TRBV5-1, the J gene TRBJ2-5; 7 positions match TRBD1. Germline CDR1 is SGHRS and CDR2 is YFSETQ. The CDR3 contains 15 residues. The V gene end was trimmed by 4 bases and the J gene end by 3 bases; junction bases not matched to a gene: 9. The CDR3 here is CASSLGGRGKETQYF. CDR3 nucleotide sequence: TGCGCCAGCAGCCTCGGAGGCAGGGGGAAAGAGACCCAGTACTTC.

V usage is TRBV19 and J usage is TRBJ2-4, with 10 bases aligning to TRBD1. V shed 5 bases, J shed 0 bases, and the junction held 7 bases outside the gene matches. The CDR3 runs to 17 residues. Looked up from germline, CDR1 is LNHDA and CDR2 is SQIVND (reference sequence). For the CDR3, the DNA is TGTGCCAGTAGTGGGGACAGGGGACAACTAGCCAAAAACATTCAGTACTTC. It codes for CASSGDRGQLAKNIQYF.

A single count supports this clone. CDR3 nucleotide sequence: TGCGCCAGCAGCCAAGATTACCCCGGGGGCACTGAAGCTTTCTTT. As protein: CASSQDYPGGTEAFF. The V gene is TRBV4-1, the J gene TRBJ1-1; a possible D gene is TRBD1 (5 bases). V lost 0 bases and J 4 bases, leaving 12 bases between the germline ends. CDR3 length: 15 residues. The germline gives CDR1 MGHRA, CDR2 YSYEKL.

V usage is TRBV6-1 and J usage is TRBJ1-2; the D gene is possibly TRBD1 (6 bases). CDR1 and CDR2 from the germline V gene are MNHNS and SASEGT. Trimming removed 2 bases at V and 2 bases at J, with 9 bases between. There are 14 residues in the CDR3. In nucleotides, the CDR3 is TGTGCCAGCAGTGAACCGGGACACAACTATGGCTACACCTTC. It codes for CASSEPGHNYGYTF.

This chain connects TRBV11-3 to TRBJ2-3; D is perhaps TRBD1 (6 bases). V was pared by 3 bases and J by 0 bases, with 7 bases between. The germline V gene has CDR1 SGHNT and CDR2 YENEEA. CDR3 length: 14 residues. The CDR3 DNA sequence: TGTGCCAGCAGCTTGGACAGTAGCACAGATACGCAGTATTTT. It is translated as CASSLDSSTDTQYF.

The chain's CDR3 is CASSLPQGRGNEQFF. The CDR3 nucleotides are TGTGCCAGCAGCCTGCCACAGGGCCGAGGGAATGAGCAGTTCTTC. The chain employs TRBV13 and TRBJ2-1; tentative D call: TRBD1 (6 bases). Trimming took 5 bases from V and 7 from J, leaving 18 bases between them. The CDR3 totals 15 residues. Per germline, CDR1 PRHDT and CDR2 FYEKMQ (reference sequence).

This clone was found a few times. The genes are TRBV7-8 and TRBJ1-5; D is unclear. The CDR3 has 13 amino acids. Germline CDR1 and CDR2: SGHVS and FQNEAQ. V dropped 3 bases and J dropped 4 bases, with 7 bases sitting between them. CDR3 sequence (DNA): TGTGCCAGCAGCTTCGGGGTTAATCAGCCCCAGCATTTT. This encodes CASSFGVNQPQHF.

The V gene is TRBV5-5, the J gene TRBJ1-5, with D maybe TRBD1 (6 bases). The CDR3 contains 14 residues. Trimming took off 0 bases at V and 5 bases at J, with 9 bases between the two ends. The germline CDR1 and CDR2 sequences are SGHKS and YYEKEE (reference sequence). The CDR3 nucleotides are TGTGCCAGCAGCTTGGGGCACAGGGATCAGCCCCAGCATTTT. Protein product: CASSLGHRDQPQHF.

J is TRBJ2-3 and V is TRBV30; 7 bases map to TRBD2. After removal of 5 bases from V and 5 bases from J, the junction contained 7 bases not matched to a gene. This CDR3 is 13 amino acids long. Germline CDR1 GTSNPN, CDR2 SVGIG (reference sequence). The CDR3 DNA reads TGTGCCTGGGGACTAGGAGGGCGAGATACGCAGTATTTT. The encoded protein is CAWGLGGRDTQYF.

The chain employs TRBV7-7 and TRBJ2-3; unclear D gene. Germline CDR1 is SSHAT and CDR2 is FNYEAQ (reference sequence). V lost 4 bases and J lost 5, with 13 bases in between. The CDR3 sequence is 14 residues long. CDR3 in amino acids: CASSSGPHGDTQYF. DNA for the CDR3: TGTGCCAGCAGCTCTGGGCCCCATGGAGATACGCAGTATTTT.

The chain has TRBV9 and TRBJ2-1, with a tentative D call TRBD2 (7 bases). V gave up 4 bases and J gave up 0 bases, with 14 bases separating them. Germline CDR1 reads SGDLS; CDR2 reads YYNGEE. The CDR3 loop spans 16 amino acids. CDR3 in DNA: TGTGCCAGCAGCTTTAGTGGGGGGGCCTCCTACAATGAGCAGTTCTTC. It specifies CASSFSGGASYNEQFF.

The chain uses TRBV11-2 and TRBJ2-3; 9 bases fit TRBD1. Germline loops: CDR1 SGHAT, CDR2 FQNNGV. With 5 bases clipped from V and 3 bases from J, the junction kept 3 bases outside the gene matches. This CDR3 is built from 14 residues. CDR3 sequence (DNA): TGTGCCAGCAGCCCCGGACAGGGGACAGATACGCAGTATTTT. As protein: CASSPGQGTDTQYF.

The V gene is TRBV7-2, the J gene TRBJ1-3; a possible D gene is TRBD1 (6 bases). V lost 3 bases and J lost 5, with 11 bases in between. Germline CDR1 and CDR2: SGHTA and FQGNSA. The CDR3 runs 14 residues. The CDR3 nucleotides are TGTGCCAGCAGCTTGACAGGAGCGAGAAACACCATATATTTT. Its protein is CASSLTGARNTIYF.

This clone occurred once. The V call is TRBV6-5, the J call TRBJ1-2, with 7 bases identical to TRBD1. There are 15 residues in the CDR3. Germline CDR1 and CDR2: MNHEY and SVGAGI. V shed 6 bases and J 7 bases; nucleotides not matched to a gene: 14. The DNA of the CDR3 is TGTGCCAGCAGGCGCAATCGACAGGGAAGGAGTGGCTACACCTTC. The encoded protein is CASRRNRQGRSGYTF.

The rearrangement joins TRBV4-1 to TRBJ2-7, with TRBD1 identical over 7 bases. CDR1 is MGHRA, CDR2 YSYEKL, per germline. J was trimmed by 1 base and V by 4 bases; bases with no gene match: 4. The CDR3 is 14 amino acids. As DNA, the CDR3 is TGCGCCAGCAGCCGACCGGGACAGTCCTACGAGCAGTACTTC. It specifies CASSRPGQSYEQYF.

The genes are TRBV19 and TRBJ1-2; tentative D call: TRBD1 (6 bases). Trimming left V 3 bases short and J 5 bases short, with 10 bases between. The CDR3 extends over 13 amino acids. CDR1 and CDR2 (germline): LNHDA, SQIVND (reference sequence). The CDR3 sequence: CASSMDRKYGYTF. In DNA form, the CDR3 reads TGTGCCAGTAGTATGGACAGAAAATATGGCTACACCTTC.

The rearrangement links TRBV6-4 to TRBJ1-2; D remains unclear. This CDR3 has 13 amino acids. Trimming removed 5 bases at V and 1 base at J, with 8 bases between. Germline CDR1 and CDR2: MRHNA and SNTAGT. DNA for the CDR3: TGTGCCAGCAGTATCGGGGTTAACTATGGCTACACCTTC. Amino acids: CASSIGVNYGYTF.

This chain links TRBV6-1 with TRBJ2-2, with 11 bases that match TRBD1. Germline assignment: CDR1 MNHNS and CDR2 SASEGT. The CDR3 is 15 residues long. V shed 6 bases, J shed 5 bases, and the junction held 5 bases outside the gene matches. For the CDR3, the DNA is TGTGCCAGCAGGGGACAGGGGGGTAGGACCGGGGAGCTGTTTTTT. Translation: CASRGQGGRTGELFF.

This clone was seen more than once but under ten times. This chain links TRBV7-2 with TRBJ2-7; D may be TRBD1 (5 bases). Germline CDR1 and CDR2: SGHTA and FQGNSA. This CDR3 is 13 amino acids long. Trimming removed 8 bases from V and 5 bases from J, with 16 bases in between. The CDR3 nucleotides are TGTGCCAGCGCTAGGGGATCCGGCGACGAGCAGTACTTC. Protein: CASARGSGDEQYF.

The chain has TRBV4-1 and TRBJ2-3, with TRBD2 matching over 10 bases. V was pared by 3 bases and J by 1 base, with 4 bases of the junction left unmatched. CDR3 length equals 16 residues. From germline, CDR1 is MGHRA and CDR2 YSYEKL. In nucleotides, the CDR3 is TGCGCCAGCAGCCAGACAACTAGCGGGGGCACAGATACGCAGTATTTT. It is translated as CASSQTTSGGTDTQYF.

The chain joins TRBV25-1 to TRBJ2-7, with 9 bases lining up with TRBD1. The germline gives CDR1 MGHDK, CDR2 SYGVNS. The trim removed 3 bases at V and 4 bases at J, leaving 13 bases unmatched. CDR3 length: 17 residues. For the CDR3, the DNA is TGTGCCAGCAGTGACGAACATGGACAGGGGAAACGGTACGAGCAGTACTTC. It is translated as CASSDEHGQGKRYEQYF.

This CDR3 is CASSEQGQGMNEQFF. CDR3 coding DNA: TGTGCCAGCAGTGAACAGGGACAGGGGATGAATGAGCAGTTCTTC. The chain recombines TRBV2 with TRBJ2-1; TRBD1 matches 10 bases. V gave up 2 bases and J gave up 7 bases; unmatched junction bases: 5. The CDR3 is 15 amino acids. Germline V gene data show CDR1 as SNHLY and CDR2 as FYNNEI.

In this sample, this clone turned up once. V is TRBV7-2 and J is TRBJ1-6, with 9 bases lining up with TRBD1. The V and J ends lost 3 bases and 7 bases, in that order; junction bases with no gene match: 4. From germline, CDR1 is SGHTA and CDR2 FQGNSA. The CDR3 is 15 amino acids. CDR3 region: CASSFLDRGNSPLHF. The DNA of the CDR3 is TGTGCCAGCAGCTTCCTAGACAGGGGGAATTCACCCCTCCACTTT.

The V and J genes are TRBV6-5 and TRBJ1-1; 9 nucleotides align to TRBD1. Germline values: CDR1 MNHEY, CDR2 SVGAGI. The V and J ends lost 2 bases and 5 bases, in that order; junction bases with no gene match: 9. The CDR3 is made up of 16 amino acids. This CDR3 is CASSYNNNRGLTEAFF. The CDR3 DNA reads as TGTGCCAGCAGTTACAATAATAACAGGGGGCTTACTGAAGCTTTCTTT.

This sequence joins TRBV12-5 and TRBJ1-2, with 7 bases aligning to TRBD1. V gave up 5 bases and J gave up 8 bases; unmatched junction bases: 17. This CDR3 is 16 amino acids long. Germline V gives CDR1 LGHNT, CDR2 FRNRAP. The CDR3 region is CASGAASFRGSGGYTF. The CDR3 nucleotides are TGTGCTAGTGGTGCAGCCTCCTTCAGGGGGAGCGGGGGCTACACCTTC.

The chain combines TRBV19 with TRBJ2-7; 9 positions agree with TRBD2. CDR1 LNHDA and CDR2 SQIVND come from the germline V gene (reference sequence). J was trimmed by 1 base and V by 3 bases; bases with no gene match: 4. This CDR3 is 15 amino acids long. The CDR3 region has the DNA TGTGCCAGTAGTATCTTAGCGGGGGCTTCCTACGAGCAGTACTTC. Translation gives CASSILAGASYEQYF.

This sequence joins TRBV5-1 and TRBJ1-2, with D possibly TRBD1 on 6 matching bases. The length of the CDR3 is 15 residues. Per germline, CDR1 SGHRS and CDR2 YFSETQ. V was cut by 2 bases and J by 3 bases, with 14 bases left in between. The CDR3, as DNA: TGCGCCAGCAGCTTACAGACCGGGACATACTATGGCTACACCTTC. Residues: CASSLQTGTYYGYTF. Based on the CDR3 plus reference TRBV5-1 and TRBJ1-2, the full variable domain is KAGVTQTPRYLIKTRGQQVTLSCSPISGHRSVSWYQQTPGQGLQFLFEYFSETQRNKGNFPGRFSGRQFSNSRSEMNVSTLELGDSALYLCASSLQTGTYYGYTFGSGTRLTVV.

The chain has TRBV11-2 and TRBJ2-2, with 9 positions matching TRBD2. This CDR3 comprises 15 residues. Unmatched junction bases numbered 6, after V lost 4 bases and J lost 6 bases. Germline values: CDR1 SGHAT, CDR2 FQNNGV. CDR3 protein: CASSYRGGAAGELFF. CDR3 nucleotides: TGTGCCAGCAGCTACCGCGGGGGGGCGGCCGGGGAGCTGTTTTTT.

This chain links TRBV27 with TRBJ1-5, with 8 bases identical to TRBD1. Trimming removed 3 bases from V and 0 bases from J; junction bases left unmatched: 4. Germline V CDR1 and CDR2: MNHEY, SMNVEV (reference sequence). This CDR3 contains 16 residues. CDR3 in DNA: TGTGCCAGCAGTTTCACAGGGGGGTTTAGCAATCAGCCCCAGCATTTT. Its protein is CASSFTGGFSNQPQHF.